This TCR beta chain originates from a study of shared clonotypes between healthy human individuals. Whole-study findings and limits: On the whole, naive subsets had larger estimated richness than memory subsets had.

CD8 cells regarded as naive lacked CD45RO, were positively chosen for CCR7, and omitted terminally differentiated effector memory CD45RA+ cells. Under the authors' procedure: Sequence data from immunoSEQ were junction-only and lacked quality scores; consequently, filtering differed. Sequenced by immunoSEQ multiplex PCR; TCRdb stores in-frame clones only, minus some. D and trimming were read from the DNA, whereas the V and J calls and clone size are those reported in that table. In the table there are over 750,000 clones, about 97% of which are singletons. With respect to this clone: The antigen remains undetermined.

Trimming cost V 8 bases and J 8 bases, with 10 bases left between them. This CDR3 region has 11 residues. From germline, CDR1 is SEHNR and CDR2 FQNEAQ (reference sequence). This TCR derives from a man in his thirties or forties in good health. The chain joins TRBV7-9 to TRBJ2-1; D call uncertain. Material for sequencing was naive CD8+ T cells sorted from blood. CDR3 loop: CASVFEHEQFF. Here the CDR3 DNA reads TGTGCCAGCGTTTTTGAGCATGAGCAGTTCTTC.